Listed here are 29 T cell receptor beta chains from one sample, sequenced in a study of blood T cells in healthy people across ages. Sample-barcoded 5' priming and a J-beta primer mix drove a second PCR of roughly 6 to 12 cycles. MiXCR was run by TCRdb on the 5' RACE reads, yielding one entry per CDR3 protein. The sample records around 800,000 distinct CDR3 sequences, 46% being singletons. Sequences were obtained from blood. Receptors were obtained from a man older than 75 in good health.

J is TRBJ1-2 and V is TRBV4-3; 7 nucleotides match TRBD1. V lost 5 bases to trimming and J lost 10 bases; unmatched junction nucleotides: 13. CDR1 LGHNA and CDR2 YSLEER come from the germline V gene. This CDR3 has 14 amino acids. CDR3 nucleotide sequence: TGCGCCAGCAGCTTAGGGGGCGTCCAGGATGACTACACCTTC. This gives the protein CASSLGGVQDDYTF.

The CDR3 DNA reads TGTGCCAGCAGCCAGGTAGCGGGGGGCACAGATACGCAGTATTTT. Its protein product is CASSQVAGGTDTQYF. V is TRBV4-2 and J is TRBJ2-3, with 9 positions matching TRBD2. The CDR3 covers 15 residues. Germline V lookup: CDR1 LGHNA, CDR2 YNFKEQ. After removal of 3 bases from V and 1 base from J, the junction contained 2 bases not matched to a gene.

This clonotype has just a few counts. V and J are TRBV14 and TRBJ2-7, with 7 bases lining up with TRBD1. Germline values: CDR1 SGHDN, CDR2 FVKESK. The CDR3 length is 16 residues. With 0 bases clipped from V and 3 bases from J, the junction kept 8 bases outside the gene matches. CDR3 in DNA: TGTGCCAGCAGCCAAGATAGAAGGGGGCAAAACTACGAGCAGTACTTC. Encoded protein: CASSQDRRGQNYEQYF.

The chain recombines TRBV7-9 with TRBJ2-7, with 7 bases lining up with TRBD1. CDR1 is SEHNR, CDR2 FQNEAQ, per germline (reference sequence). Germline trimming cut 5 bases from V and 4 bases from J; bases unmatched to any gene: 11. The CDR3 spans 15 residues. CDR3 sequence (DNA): TGTGCCAGCAGCCGTCCCCCACAGGACAGGTACGAGCAGTACTTC. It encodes CASSRPPQDRYEQYF.

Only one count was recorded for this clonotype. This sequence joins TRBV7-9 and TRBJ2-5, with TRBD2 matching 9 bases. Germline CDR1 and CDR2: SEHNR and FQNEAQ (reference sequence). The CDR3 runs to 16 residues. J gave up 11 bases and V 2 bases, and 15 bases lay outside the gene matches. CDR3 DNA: TGTGCCAGCAGCTTAACCCCCCTAGCGGGGCTAAATGAGCAGTACTTC. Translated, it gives CASSLTPLAGLNEQYF.

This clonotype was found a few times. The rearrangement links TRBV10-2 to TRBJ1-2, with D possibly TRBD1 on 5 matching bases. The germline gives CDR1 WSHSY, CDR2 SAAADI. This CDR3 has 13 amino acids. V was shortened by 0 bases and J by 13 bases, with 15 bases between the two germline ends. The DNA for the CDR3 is TGCGCCAGCAGTGAGTCGAGGGAGGGGAGGAGCACCTTC. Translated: CASSESREGRSTF.

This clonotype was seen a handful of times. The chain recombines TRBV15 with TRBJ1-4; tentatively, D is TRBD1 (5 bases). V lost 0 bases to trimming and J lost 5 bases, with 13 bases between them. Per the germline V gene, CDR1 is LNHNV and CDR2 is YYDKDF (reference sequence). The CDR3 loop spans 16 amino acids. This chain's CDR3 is CATSRDGQGENEKLFF. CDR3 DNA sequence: TGTGCCACCAGCAGAGATGGCCAGGGAGAGAATGAAAAACTGTTTTTT.

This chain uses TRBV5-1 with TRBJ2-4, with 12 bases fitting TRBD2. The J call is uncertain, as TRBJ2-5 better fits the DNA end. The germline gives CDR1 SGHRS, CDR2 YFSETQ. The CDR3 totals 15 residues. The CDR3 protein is CASSRGTSGLETQYF. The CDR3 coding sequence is TGCGCCAGCAGCCGCGGGACTAGCGGGTTGGAGACCCAGTACTTC.

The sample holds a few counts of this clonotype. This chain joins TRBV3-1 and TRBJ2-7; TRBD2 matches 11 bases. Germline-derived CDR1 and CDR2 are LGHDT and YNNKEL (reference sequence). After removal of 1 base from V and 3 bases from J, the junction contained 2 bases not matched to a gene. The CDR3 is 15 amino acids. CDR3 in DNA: TGTGCCAGCAGCCAAGCGGGACTAGCGGTCTACGAGCAGTACTTC. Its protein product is CASSQAGLAVYEQYF.

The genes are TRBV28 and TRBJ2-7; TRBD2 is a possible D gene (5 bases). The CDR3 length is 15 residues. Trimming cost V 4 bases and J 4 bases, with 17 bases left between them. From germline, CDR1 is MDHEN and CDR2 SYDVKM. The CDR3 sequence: CASSSPSRPPYEQYF. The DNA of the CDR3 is TGTGCCAGCAGTTCCCCTAGCCGTCCTCCTTACGAGCAGTACTTC. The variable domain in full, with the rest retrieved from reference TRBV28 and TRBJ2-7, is DVKVTQSSRYLVKRTGEKVFLECVQDMDHENMFWYRQDPGLGLRLIYFSYDVKMKEKGDIPEGYSVSREKKERFSLILESASTNQTSMYLCASSSPSRPPYEQYFGPGTRLTVT.

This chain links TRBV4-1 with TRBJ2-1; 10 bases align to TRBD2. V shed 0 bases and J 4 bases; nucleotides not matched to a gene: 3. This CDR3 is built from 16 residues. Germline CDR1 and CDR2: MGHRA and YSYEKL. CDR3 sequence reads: CASSQDLAGAYNEQFF. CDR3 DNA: TGCGCCAGCAGCCAAGACCTAGCGGGGGCTTACAATGAGCAGTTCTTC.

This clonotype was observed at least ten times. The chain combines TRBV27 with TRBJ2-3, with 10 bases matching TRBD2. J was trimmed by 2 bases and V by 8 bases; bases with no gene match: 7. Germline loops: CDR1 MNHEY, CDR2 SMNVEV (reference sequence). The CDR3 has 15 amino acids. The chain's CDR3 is CASSPAGGITDTQYF. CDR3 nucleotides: TGTGCCAGCTCCCCAGCGGGAGGGATCACAGATACGCAGTATTTT.

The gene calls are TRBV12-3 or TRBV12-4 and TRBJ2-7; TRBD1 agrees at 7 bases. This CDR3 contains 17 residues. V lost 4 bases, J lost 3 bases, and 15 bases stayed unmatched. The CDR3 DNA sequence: TGTGCCAGCAGTTCGACCCACGGGACAGCTTACTTCTACGAGCAGTACTTC. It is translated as CASSSTHGTAYFYEQYF.

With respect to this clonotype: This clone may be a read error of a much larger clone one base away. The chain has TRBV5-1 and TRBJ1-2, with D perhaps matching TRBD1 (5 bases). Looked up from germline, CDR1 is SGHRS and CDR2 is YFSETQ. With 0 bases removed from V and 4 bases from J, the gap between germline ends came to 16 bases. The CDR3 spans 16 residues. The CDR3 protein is CASSLERTGTAYGYTF. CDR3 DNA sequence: TGCGCCAGCAGCTTGGAGAGAACCGGGACGGCCTATGGCTACACCTTC.

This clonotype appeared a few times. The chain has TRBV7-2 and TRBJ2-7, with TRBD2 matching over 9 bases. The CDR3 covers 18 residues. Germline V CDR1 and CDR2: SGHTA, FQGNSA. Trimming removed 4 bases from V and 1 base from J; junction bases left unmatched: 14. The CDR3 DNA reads TGTGCCAGCAGCTCACGAGGCCAGACTAGCGGCACGTCCTACGAGCAGTACTTC. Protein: CASSSRGQTSGTSYEQYF.

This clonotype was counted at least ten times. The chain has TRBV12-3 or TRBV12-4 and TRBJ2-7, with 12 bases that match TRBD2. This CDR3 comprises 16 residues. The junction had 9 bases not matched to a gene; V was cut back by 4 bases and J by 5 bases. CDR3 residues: CASSSSGLAGINEQYF. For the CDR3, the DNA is TGTGCCAGCAGTTCCTCTGGACTAGCGGGAATTAACGAGCAGTACTTC.

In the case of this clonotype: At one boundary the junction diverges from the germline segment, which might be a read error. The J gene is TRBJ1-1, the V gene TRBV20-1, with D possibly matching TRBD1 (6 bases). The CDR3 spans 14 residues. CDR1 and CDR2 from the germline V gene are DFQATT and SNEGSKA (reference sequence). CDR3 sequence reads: CSARIDRTNTGAFF. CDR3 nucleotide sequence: TGCAGTGCTAGAATCGACAGGACGAACACTGGAGCTTTCTTT.

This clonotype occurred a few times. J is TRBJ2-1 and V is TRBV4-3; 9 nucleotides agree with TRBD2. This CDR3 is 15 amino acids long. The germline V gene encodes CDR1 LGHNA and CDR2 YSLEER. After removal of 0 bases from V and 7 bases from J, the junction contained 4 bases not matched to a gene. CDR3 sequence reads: CASSQDQAGGNEQFF. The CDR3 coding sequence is TGCGCCAGCAGCCAAGATCAAGCGGGAGGTAATGAGCAGTTCTTC.

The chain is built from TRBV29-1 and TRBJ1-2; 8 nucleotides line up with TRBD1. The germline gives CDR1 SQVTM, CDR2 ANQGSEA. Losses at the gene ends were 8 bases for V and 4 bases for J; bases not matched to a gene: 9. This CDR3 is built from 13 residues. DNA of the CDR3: TGCAGCACTCAAGAAGGACAGGGCTATGGCTACACCTTC. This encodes CSTQEGQGYGYTF. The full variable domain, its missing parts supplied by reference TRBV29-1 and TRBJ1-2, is SAVISQKPSRDICQRGTSLTIQCQVDSQVTMMFWYRQQPGQSLTLIATANQGSEATYESGFVIDKFPISRPNLTFSTLTVSNMSPEDSSIYLCSTQEGQGYGYTFGSGTRLTVV.

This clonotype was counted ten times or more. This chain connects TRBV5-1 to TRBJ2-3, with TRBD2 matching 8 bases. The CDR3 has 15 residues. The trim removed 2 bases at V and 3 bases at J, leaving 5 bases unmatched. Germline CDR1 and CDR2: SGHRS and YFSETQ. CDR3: CASSFSGAQTDTQYF. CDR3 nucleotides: TGCGCCAGCAGCTTTAGCGGGGCCCAGACAGATACGCAGTATTTT.

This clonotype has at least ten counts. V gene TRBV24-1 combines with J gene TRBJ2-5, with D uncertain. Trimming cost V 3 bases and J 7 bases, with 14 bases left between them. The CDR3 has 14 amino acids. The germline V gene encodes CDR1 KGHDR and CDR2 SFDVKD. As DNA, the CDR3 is TGTGCCACCAGTGATCTGGGCGATAGTCGGACCCAGTACTTC. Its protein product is CATSDLGDSRTQYF.

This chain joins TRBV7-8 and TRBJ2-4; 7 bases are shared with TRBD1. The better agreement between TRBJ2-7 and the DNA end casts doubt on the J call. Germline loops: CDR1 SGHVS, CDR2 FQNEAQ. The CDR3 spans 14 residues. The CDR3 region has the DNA TGTGCCAGCAGCCAGTCCACAGGGGTCAACGAGCAGTACTTC. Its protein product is CASSQSTGVNEQYF.

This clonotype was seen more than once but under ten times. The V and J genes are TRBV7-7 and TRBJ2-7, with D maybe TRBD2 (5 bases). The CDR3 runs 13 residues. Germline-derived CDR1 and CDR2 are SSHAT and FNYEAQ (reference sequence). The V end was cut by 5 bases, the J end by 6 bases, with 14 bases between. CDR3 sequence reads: CASSVEERSEQYF. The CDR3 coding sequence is TGTGCCAGCAGCGTAGAGGAGCGGAGCGAGCAGTACTTC. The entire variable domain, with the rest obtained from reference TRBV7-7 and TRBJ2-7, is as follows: GAGVSQSPRYKVTKRGQDVTLRCDPISSHATLYWYQQALGQGPEFLTYFNYEAQPDKSGLPSDRFSAERPEGSISTLTIQRTEQRDSAMYRCASSVEERSEQYFGPGTRLTVT.

The CDR3 loop is CASSNPYGAGANVLTF. The DNA for the CDR3 is TGTGCCAGCAGCAACCCTTACGGGGCCGGGGCCAACGTCCTGACTTTC. The gene calls are TRBV7-3 and TRBJ2-6; D may correspond to TRBD1 or TRBD2 (5 bases each). Deletions cut 5 bases from V and 4 bases from J, with 15 bases between. CDR1 is SGHTA, CDR2 FQGTGA, per germline. The CDR3 totals 16 residues.

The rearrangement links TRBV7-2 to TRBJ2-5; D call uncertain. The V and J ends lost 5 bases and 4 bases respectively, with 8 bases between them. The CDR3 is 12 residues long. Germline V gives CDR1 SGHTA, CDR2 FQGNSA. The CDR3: CASSPSTETQYF. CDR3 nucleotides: TGTGCCAGCAGCCCCAGCACAGAGACCCAGTACTTC.

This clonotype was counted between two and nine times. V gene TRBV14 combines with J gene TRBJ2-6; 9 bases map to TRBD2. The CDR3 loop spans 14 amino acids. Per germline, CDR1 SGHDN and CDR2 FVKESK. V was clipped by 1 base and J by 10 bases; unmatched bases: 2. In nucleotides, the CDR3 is TGTGCCAGCAGCCAAGCGACTAGCGGTAACGTCCTGACTTTC. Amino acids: CASSQATSGNVLTF.

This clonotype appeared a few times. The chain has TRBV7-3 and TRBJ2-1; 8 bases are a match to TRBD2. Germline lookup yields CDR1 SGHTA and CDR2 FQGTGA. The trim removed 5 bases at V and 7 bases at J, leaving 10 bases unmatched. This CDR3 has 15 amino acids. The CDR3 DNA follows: TGTGCCAGCAGCACAGAGGGCGGGAGGTATAATGAGCAGTTCTTC. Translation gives CASSTEGGRYNEQFF.

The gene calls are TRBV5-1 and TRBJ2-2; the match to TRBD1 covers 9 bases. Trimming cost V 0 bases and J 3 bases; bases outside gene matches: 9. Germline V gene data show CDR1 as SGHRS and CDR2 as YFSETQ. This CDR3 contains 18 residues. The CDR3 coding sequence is TGCGCCAGCAGCTTGGATGGGGACAGGGAGATTTACACCGGGGAGCTGTTTTTT. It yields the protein CASSLDGDREIYTGELFF.

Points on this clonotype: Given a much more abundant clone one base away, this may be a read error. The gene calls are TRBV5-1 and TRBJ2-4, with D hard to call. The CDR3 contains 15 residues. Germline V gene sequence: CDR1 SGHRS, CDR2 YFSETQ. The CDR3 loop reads CASSLDHIAKNTQYF. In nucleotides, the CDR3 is TGCGCCAGCAGCCTAGATCATATAGCCAAAAACACTCAGTACTTC.